Listed below are T cell receptor beta chains from one sample, sequenced in a study of cytomegalovirus exposure and HLA in healthy donors. Sequenced by immunoSEQ multiplex PCR; TCRdb stores in-frame clones only, minus some. The sample has about 180,000 clones, roughly 70% seen once. Input material: PBMCs. The receptors shown here come from a male donor in good health and CMV-seronegative. Each CDR3 is given with its conserved first and last residue. The D gene is left open where the match is weak. For some rows the clone size is stated as once, few or many, or as a class when expanded; others skip it.

d_gene: .
v_gene: TRBV12-5
abundance: .
j_gene: TRBJ1-3
CDR3aa: CASVRSLAGNTIYF
CDR3nt: TGTGCTAGTGTCAGATCCTTGGCTGGAAACACCATATATTTT

d_gene: .
v_gene: TRBV19
abundance: once
j_gene: TRBJ2-2
CDR3aa: CASSKYVARNTGELFF
CDR3nt: TGTGCCAGTAGCAAATACGTGGCCCGAAACACCGGGGAGCTGTTTTTT

d_gene: .
v_gene: TRBV7-8
abundance: .
j_gene: TRBJ2-7
CDR3aa: CASSSTKLMRFGGYEQYF
CDR3nt: TGTGCCAGCAGCTCTACTAAGCTCATGAGGTTCGGGGGATACGAGCAGTACTTC

d_gene: .
v_gene: TRBV27
abundance: .
j_gene: TRBJ1-1
CDR3aa: CASSLGWATEAFF
CDR3nt: TGTGCCAGCAGTTTAGGATGGGCGACTGAAGCTTTCTTT

d_gene: .
v_gene: TRBV6-4
abundance: .
j_gene: TRBJ2-3
CDR3aa: CASSVNGADTQYF
CDR3nt: TGTGCCAGCAGTGTCAACGGGGCAGATACGCAGTATTTT

d_gene: TRBD1
v_gene: TRBV7-6
abundance: .
j_gene: TRBJ2-7
CDR3aa: CASSPLGTAYYEQYF
CDR3nt: TGTGCCAGCAGCCCCCTCGGGACAGCTTATTACGAGCAGTACTTC

d_gene: .
v_gene: TRBV5-1
abundance: few
j_gene: TRBJ2-3
CDR3aa: CASSPEKNTDTQYF
CDR3nt: TGCGCCAGCAGCCCGGAGAAAAACACAGATACGCAGTATTTT

d_gene: TRBD2
v_gene: TRBV28
abundance: .
j_gene: TRBJ2-3
CDR3aa: CASSFGTSGPTDTQYF
CDR3nt: TGTGCCAGCTCCTTTGGGACTAGCGGGCCGACAGATACGCAGTATTTT

d_gene: .
v_gene: TRBV10-1
abundance: .
j_gene: TRBJ1-4
CDR3aa: CASSEPAHRGRRKLFF
CDR3nt: TGCGCCAGCAGTGAGCCCGCTCACCGGGGGAGGAGAAAACTGTTTTTT

d_gene: .
v_gene: TRBV7-2
abundance: .
j_gene: TRBJ2-5
CDR3aa: CASSWAQAQETQYF
CDR3nt: TGTGCCAGCAGCTGGGCACAGGCCCAAGAGACCCAGTACTTC

d_gene: TRBD2
v_gene: TRBV30
abundance: .
j_gene: TRBJ2-2
CDR3aa: CAWSVASGRVTTGELFF
CDR3nt: TGTGCCTGGAGTGTAGCTAGCGGGAGGGTCACCACCGGGGAGCTGTTTTTT

d_gene: TRBD1
v_gene: TRBV18
abundance: .
j_gene: TRBJ1-5
CDR3aa: CASSPTFSRGQGGQPQHF
CDR3nt: TGTGCCAGCTCACCAACTTTCTCGCGGGGACAGGGCGGTCAGCCCCAGCATTTT

d_gene: TRBD1
v_gene: TRBV6-5
abundance: .
j_gene: TRBJ1-1
CDR3aa: CASSRTGGNTEAFF
CDR3nt: TGTGCCAGCAGCCGGACAGGGGGGAACACTGAAGCTTTCTTT

d_gene: .
v_gene: TRBV30
abundance: once
j_gene: TRBJ2-7
CDR3aa: CACGSYEQYF
CDR3nt: TGTGCCTGCGGTTCCTACGAGCAGTACTTC

d_gene: TRBD1
v_gene: TRBV9
abundance: .
j_gene: TRBJ1-2
CDR3aa: CASSVTGDTNYGYTF
CDR3nt: TGTGCCAGCAGCGTAACAGGGGACACTAACTATGGCTACACCTTC

d_gene: TRBD1
v_gene: TRBV7-3
abundance: .
j_gene: TRBJ2-7
CDR3aa: CASSTRDREFGYF
CDR3nt: TGTGCCAGCAGCACCCGGGACAGGGAGTTTGGGTACTTC

d_gene: .
v_gene: TRBV19
abundance: .
j_gene: TRBJ2-6
CDR3aa: CASSMGRQSSGANVLTF
CDR3nt: TGTGCCAGTAGTATGGGGCGGCAAAGCTCTGGGGCCAACGTCCTGACTTTC

d_gene: TRBD1
v_gene: TRBV28
abundance: .
j_gene: TRBJ2-5
CDR3aa: CASSLTGGGRETQYF
CDR3nt: TGTGCCAGCAGCCTGACAGGGGGCGGACGGGAGACCCAGTACTTC

d_gene: TRBD1
v_gene: TRBV27
abundance: .
j_gene: TRBJ1-5
CDR3aa: CASSLRGQGAKFRNQPQHF
CDR3nt: TGTGCCAGCAGTTTAAGGGGACAGGGGGCGAAGTTTAGAAATCAGCCCCAGCATTTT

d_gene: .
v_gene: TRBV11-2
abundance: .
j_gene: TRBJ2-2
CDR3aa: CASSLVLTGELFF
CDR3nt: TGTGCCAGCAGCTTAGTTCTCACCGGGGAGCTGTTTTTT

d_gene: TRBD1
v_gene: TRBV6-1
abundance: once
j_gene: TRBJ2-1
CDR3aa: CASSAGGREQFF
CDR3nt: TGTGCCAGCAGTGCAGGGGGTCGGGAGCAGTTCTTC

d_gene: .
v_gene: TRBV27
abundance: .
j_gene: TRBJ2-1
CDR3aa: CASSIRGYNEQFF
CDR3nt: TGTGCCAGCAGCATTAGGGGTTATAATGAGCAGTTCTTC

d_gene: .
v_gene: TRBV30
abundance: .
j_gene: TRBJ1-5
CDR3aa: CAWSVRLSGQPQHF
CDR3nt: TGTGCCTGGAGTGTCCGACTCAGCGGTCAGCCCCAGCATTTT

d_gene: TRBD2
v_gene: TRBV30
abundance: .
j_gene: TRBJ2-1
CDR3aa: CAWAGSIGTSLYWEQFF
CDR3nt: TGTGCCTGGGCCGGAAGTATTGGGACTAGCCTTTATTGGGAGCAGTTCTTC

d_gene: .
v_gene: TRBV6-6
abundance: few
j_gene: TRBJ2-1
CDR3aa: CASRSPGLGNNEQFF
CDR3nt: TGTGCCAGCAGATCCCCGGGACTGGGTAACAATGAGCAGTTCTTC

d_gene: .
v_gene: TRBV7-9
abundance: .
j_gene: TRBJ1-1
CDR3aa: CSSSLITGTEAFF
CDR3nt: TGTTCCAGCAGCTTAATTACAGGGACTGAAGCTTTCTTT

d_gene: TRBD1
v_gene: TRBV28
abundance: once
j_gene: TRBJ2-7
CDR3aa: CASRSGTGGTYEQYF
CDR3nt: TGTGCCAGCAGGTCCGGGACAGGGGGGACCTACGAGCAGTACTTC

d_gene: .
v_gene: TRBV5-6
abundance: .
j_gene: TRBJ1-2
CDR3aa: CASSLATAGVYGYTF
CDR3nt: TGTGCCAGCAGCTTGGCGACGGCAGGGGTCTATGGCTACACCTTC